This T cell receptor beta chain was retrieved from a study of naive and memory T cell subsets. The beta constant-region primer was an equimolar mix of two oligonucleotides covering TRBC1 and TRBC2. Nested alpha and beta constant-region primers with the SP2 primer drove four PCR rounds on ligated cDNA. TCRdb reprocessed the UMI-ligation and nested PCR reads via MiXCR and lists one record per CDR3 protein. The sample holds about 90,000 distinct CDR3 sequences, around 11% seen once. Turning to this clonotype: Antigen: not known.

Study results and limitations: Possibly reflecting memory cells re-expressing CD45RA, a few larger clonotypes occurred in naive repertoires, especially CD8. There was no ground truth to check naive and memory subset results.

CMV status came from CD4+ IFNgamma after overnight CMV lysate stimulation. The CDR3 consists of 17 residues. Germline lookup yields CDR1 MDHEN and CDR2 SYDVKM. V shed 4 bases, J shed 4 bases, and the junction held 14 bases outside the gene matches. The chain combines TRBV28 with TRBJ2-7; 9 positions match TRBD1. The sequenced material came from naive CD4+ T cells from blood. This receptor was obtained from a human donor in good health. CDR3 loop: CASSSRGQGRAGYEQYF. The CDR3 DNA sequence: TGTGCCAGCAGTTCCCGGGGACAGGGACGGGCCGGGTACGAGCAGTACTTC.